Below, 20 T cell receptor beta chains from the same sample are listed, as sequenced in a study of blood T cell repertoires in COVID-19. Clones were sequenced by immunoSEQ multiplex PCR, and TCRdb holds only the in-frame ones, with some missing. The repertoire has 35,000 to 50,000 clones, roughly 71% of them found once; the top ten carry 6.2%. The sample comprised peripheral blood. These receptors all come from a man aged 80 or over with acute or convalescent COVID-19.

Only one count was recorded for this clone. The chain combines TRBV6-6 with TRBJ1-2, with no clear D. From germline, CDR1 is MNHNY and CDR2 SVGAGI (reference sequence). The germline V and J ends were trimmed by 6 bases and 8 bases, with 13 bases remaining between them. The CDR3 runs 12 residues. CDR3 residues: CASSPRSAGYTF. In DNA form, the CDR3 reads TGTGCCAGCAGCCCCAGGTCTGCCGGCTACACCTTC.

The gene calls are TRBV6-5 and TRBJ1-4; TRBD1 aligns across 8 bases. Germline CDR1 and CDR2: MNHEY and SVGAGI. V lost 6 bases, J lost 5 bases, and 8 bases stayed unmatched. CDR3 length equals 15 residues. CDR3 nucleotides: TGTGCCAGCAGCCGCAGGACAGGGAAAAATGAAAAACTGTTTTTT. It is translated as CASSRRTGKNEKLFF.

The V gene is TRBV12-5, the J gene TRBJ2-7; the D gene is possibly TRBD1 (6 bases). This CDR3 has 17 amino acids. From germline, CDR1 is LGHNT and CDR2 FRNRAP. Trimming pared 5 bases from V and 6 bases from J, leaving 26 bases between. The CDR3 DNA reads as TGTGCTAGTGGTCTCGAACAGGGTCCCGCGTGGTGGGGCGAGCAGTACTTC. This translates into CASGLEQGPAWWGEQYF.

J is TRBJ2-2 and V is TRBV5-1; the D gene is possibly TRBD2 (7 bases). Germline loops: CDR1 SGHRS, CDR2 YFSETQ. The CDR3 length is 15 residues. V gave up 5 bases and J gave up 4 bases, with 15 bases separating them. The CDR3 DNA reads TGCGCCAGCAGGATAGGGGGGGCCGGCACCGGGGAGCTGTTTTTT. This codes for CASRIGGAGTGELFF.

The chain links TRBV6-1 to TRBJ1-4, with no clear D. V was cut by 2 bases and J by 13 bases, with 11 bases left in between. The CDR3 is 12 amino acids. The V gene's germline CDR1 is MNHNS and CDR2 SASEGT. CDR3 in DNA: TGTGCCAGCAGTGAATCCCAAACTTTACTGTTTTTT. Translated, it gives CASSESQTLLFF.

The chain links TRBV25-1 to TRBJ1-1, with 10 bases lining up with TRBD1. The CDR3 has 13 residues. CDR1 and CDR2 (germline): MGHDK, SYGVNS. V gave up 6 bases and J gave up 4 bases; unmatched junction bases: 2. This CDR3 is CASRTGGVTEAFF. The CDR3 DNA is TGTGCCAGCAGGACAGGGGGCGTCACTGAAGCTTTCTTT.

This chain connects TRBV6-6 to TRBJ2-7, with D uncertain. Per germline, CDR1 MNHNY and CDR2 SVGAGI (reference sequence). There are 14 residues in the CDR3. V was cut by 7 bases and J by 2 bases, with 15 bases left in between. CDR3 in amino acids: CASTMVKAPYEQYF. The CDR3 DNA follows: TGTGCCAGCACTATGGTCAAAGCTCCCTACGAGCAGTACTTC.

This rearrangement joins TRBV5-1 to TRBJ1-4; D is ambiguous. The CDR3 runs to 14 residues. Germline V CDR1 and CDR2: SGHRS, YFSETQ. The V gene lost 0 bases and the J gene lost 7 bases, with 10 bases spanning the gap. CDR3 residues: CASSLESPGEKLFF. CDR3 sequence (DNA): TGCGCCAGCAGCTTGGAAAGCCCAGGTGAAAAACTGTTTTTT.

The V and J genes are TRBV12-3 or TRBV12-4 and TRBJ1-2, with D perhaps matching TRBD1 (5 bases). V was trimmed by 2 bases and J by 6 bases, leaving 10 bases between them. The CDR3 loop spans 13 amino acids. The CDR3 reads CASSLKGVDGYTF. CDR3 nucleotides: TGTGCCAGCAGTTTAAAAGGGGTCGATGGCTACACCTTC.

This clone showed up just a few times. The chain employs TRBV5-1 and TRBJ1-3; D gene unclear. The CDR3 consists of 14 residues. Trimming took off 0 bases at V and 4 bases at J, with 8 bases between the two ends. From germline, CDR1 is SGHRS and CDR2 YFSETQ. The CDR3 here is CASSLDGGGNTIYF. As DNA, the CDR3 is TGCGCCAGCAGCTTGGACGGAGGAGGAAACACCATATATTTT.

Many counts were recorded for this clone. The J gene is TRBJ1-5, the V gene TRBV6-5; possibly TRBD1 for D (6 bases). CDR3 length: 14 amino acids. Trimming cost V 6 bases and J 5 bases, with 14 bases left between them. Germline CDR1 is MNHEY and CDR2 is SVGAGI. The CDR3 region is CASRADSLYQPQHF. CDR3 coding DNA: TGTGCCAGCAGGGCGGACAGCCTATATCAGCCCCAGCATTTT.

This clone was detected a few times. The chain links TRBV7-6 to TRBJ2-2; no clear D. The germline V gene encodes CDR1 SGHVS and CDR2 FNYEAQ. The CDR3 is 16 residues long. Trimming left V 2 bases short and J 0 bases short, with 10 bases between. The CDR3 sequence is CASSLSATANTGELFF. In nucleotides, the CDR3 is TGTGCCAGCAGCTTATCTGCTACTGCGAACACCGGGGAGCTGTTTTTT.

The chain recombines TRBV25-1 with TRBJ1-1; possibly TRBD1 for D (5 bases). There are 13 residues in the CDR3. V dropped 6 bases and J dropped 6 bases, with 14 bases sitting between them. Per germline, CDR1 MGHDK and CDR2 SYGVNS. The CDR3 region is CASSRYRGAEAFF. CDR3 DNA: TGTGCCAGCAGCCGGTATAGGGGTGCTGAAGCTTTCTTT.

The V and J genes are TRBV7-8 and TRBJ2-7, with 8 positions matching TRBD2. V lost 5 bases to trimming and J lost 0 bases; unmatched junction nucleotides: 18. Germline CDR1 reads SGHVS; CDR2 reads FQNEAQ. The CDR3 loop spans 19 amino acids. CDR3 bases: TGTGCCAGCAGCAAGAGGTTGGGGAGAGGGCGGGAGGCCTCCTACGAGCAGTACTTC. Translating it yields CASSKRLGRGREASYEQYF.

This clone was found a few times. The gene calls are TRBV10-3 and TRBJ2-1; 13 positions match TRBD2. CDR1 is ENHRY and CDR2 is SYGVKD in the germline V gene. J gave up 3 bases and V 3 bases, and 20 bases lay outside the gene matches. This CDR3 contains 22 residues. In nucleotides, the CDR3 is TGTGCCATCAGTGACCGAGTACCGGGACTAGCGGGATGGAATCTCAACTACAATGAGCAGTTCTTC. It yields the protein CAISDRVPGLAGWNLNYNEQFF.

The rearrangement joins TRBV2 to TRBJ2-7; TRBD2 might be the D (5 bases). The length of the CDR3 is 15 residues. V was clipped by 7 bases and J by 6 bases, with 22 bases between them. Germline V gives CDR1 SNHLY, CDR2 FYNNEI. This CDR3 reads CASTLGGGWAGEQYF. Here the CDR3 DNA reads TGTGCCAGCACCCTAGGCGGTGGCTGGGCGGGCGAGCAGTACTTC. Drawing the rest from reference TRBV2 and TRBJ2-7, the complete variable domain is EPEVTQTPSHQVTQMGQEVILRCVPISNHLYFYWYRQILGQKVEFLVSFYNNEISEKSEIFDDQFSVERPDGSNFTLKIRSTKLEDSAMYFCASTLGGGWAGEQYFGPGTRLTVT.

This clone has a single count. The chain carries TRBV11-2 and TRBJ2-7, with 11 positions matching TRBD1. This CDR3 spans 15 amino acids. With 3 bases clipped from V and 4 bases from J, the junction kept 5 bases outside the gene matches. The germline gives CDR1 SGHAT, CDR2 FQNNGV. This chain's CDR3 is CASSFLGTGGYEQYF. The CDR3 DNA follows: TGTGCCAGCAGCTTCCTGGGGACAGGGGGGTACGAGCAGTACTTC.

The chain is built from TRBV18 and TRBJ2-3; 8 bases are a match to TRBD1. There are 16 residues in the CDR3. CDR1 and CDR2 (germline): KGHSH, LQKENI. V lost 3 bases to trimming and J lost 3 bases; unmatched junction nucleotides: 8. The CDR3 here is CASSPATGGETDTQYF. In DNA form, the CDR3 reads TGTGCCAGCTCACCGGCTACAGGGGGAGAGACAGATACGCAGTATTTT.

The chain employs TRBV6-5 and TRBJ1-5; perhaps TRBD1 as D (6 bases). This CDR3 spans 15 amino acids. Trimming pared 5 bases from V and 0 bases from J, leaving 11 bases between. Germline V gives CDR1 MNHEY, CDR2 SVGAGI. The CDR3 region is CASSRGQNSNQPQHF. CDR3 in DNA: TGTGCCAGCAGTCGGGGACAAAATAGCAATCAGCCCCAGCATTTT.

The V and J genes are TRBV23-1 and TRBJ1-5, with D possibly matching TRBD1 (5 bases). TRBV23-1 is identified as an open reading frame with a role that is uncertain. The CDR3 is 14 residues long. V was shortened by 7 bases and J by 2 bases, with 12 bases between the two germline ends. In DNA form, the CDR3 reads TGCGCCAGCATATGTGACAGCCGCAATCAGCCCCAGCATTTT. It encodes CASICDSRNQPQHF.